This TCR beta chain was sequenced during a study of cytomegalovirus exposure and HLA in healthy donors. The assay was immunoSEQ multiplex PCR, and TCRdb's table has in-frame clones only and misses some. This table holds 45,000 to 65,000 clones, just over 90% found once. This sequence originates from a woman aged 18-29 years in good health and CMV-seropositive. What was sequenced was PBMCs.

The DNA of the CDR3 is TGTGCCAGCAGCTCGGGTGGGGATACGCAGTATTTT. Residues: CASSSGGDTQYF. The chain has TRBV7-2 and TRBJ2-3; D ambiguous. The germline V gene has CDR1 SGHTA and CDR2 FQGNSA. The CDR3 runs to 12 residues. V lost 4 bases to trimming and J lost 6 bases, with 8 bases between them.